These T cell receptor beta chains were read from a single sample in a study of blood T cells in healthy people across ages. TCRdb called the 5' RACE reads again in MiXCR, with one record for every CDR3 protein. In the table there are 450,000 to 700,000 distinct CDR3 sequences, 25% to 30% of which are singletons. The sample was blood. These receptors were taken from a woman between 65 and 79 years old in good health. CDR3s include the opening cysteine and the closing phenylalanine or tryptophan. D genes are given only for firm matches. The size of a clone is reported for some rows only, either as once, few or many, or as a class for expanded clones.

abundance	v_gene	d_gene	j_gene	CDR3aa	CDR3nt
NA	TRBV14	NA	TRBJ2-1	CASSQGRLYNEQFF	TGTGCCAGCAGCCAGGGCCGGCTATACAATGAGCAGTTCTTC
NA	TRBV11-3	NA	TRBJ2-2	CASSQAYTGELFF	TGTGCCAGCAGCCAAGCTTACACCGGGGAGCTGTTTTTT
NA	TRBV9	NA	TRBJ2-5	CASSAGRETQYF	TGTGCCAGCAGCGCCGGACGCGAGACCCAGTACTTC
few	TRBV12-3/TRBV12-4	TRBD2	TRBJ2-1	CASSLASGGEQFF	TGTGCCAGCAGCTTAGCCAGCGGGGGTGAGCAGTTCTTC
NA	TRBV2	TRBD1	TRBJ2-7	CASSGLEGQGPYEQYF	TGTGCCAGCAGCGGATTAGAGGGACAGGGACCCTACGAGCAGTACTTC
NA	TRBV20-1	TRBD1	TRBJ2-5	CSAISTGGKETQYF	TGCAGTGCTATTTCGACAGGGGGCAAAGAGACCCAGTACTTC
NA	TRBV24-1	TRBD1	TRBJ2-5	CATSDRGRKETQYF	TGTGCCACCAGTGACAGGGGGCGTAAAGAGACCCAGTACTTC
few	TRBV24-1	NA	TRBJ1-4	CATSGPGAGNEKLFF	TGTGCCACCAGTGGCCCCGGGGCAGGCAATGAAAAACTGTTTTTT
few	TRBV6-5	NA	TRBJ2-2	CASSYSSGWDTGELFF	TGTGCCAGCAGTTACTCGTCCGGCTGGGACACCGGGGAGCTGTTTTTT
NA	TRBV5-1	TRBD2	TRBJ2-1	CASSSLGGGVYNEQFF	TGCGCCAGCAGCTCCCTGGGCGGGGGGGTCTACAATGAGCAGTTCTTC
NA	TRBV7-9	NA	TRBJ2-5	CASSFNSMPQETQYF	TGTGCCAGCAGCTTTAATAGCATGCCACAAGAGACCCAGTACTTC
NA	TRBV11-2	NA	TRBJ1-1	CASSSLPRNTEAFF	TGTGCCAGCAGCTCCCTTCCCCGGAACACTGAAGCTTTCTTT
NA	TRBV12-3/TRBV12-4	NA	TRBJ2-4	CASSSTDAKNIQYF	TGTGCCAGCAGTTCAACAGATGCCAAAAACATTCAGTACTTC